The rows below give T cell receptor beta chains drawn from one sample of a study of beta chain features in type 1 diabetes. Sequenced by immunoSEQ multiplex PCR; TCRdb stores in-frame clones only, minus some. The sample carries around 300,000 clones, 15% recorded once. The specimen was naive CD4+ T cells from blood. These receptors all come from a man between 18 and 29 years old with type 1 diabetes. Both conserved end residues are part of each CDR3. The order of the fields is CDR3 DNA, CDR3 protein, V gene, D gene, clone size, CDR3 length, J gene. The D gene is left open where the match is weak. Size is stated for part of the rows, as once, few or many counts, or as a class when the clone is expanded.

CDR3nt: TGTGCCAGTTGGGGTGGGGCCCTCACAGATACGCAGTATTTT; CDR3aa: CASWGGALTDTQYF; v_gene: TRBV28; d_gene: NA; abundance: NA; len: 14; j_gene: TRBJ2-3
CDR3nt: TGTGCCAGCAGCTTAGCCAGGGTATACGAGCAGTACTTC; CDR3aa: CASSLARVYEQYF; v_gene: TRBV7-2; d_gene: NA; abundance: few; len: 13; j_gene: TRBJ2-7
CDR3nt: TGTGCCAGCAGCCCCGAGGGGACTAGCGGGGCTGGAGAGACCCAGTACTTC; CDR3aa: CASSPEGTSGAGETQYF; v_gene: TRBV7-2; d_gene: TRBD2; abundance: few; len: 17; j_gene: TRBJ2-5
CDR3nt: TGTGCCAGCAGCGTAGGAGGGCGGCTGCAGGGGCCCAGGGAGAATGAGCAGTTCTTC; CDR3aa: CASSVGGRLQGPRENEQFF; v_gene: TRBV9; d_gene: NA; abundance: NA; len: 19; j_gene: TRBJ2-1
CDR3nt: TGTGCCAGCTCACCGGTTTTAGCCAGCACAGATACGCAGTATTTT; CDR3aa: CASSPVLASTDTQYF; v_gene: TRBV18; d_gene: NA; abundance: NA; len: 15; j_gene: TRBJ2-3
CDR3nt: TGTGCTAGTGGCCCAAGCGGGAGCACAGATACGCAGTATTTT; CDR3aa: CASGPSGSTDTQYF; v_gene: TRBV12-5; d_gene: NA; abundance: NA; len: 14; j_gene: TRBJ2-3
CDR3nt: TGTGCCAGCAGTAGCGGGAGCCCCTACGAGCAGTACTTC; CDR3aa: CASSSGSPYEQYF; v_gene: TRBV18; d_gene: TRBD2; abundance: few; len: 13; j_gene: TRBJ2-7
CDR3nt: TGTGCTAGTGGTTTGGTACTGGGGCAGGGCCCGCGGATGAACACTGAAGCTTTCTTT; CDR3aa: CASGLVLGQGPRMNTEAFF; v_gene: TRBV12-5; d_gene: NA; abundance: few; len: 19; j_gene: TRBJ1-1
CDR3nt: TGCGCCAGCAGCCAGATCCCCGGCAGGGATAACTATGGCTACACCTTC; CDR3aa: CASSQIPGRDNYGYTF; v_gene: TRBV4-1; d_gene: NA; abundance: NA; len: 16; j_gene: TRBJ1-2
CDR3nt: TGCGCCAGCAGCGCACAGACTGAGCAGTTCTTC; CDR3aa: CASSAQTEQFF; v_gene: TRBV5-1; d_gene: NA; abundance: once; len: 11; j_gene: TRBJ2-1
CDR3nt: TGTGCCAGCAGCGCTTCCGGGGGGAACACTGAAGCTTTCTTT; CDR3aa: CASSASGGNTEAFF; v_gene: TRBV5-6; d_gene: NA; abundance: few; len: 14; j_gene: TRBJ1-1
CDR3nt: TGTGCCAGCAGCTTGGCCGGGGGTGCTAGCACAGATACGCAGTATTTT; CDR3aa: CASSLAGGASTDTQYF; v_gene: TRBV5-4; d_gene: NA; abundance: NA; len: 16; j_gene: TRBJ2-3
CDR3nt: TGTGCCAGCAGCTCCGACAGGAGAACACAGGATGAGCAGTTCTTC; CDR3aa: CASSSDRRTQDEQFF; v_gene: TRBV7-8; d_gene: NA; abundance: NA; len: 15; j_gene: TRBJ2-1
CDR3nt: TGTGCCAGCAGCCACAGCGGGTATGGCTACACCTTC; CDR3aa: CASSHSGYGYTF; v_gene: TRBV7-9; d_gene: NA; abundance: NA; len: 12; j_gene: TRBJ1-2
CDR3nt: TGTGCCAGCAGGGATAGGACAGGGGGCGCTGGGGCCAACGTCCTGACTTTC; CDR3aa: CASRDRTGGAGANVLTF; v_gene: TRBV27; d_gene: TRBD1; abundance: NA; len: 17; j_gene: TRBJ2-6
CDR3nt: TGTGCCAGCGGAATCCTCGGACTAGCGAATCCGGAGCAGTACTTC; CDR3aa: CASGILGLANPEQYF; v_gene: TRBV27; d_gene: TRBD2; abundance: NA; len: 15; j_gene: TRBJ2-7
CDR3nt: TGTGCCAGCAGCTGGGCAACCGGGACAGGGAACGGCTACACCTTC; CDR3aa: CASSWATGTGNGYTF; v_gene: TRBV5-6; d_gene: TRBD1; abundance: NA; len: 15; j_gene: TRBJ1-2
CDR3nt: TGTGCCTGGGGAACCGGGACTAGCGGGGGGTGGGGGACCCAGTACTTC; CDR3aa: CAWGTGTSGGWGTQYF; v_gene: TRBV30; d_gene: TRBD2; abundance: few; len: 16; j_gene: TRBJ2-5
CDR3nt: TGTGCCAGCAGCGGGGGTACAGGGGGTTGGCAGCCCCAGCATTTT; CDR3aa: CASSGGTGGWQPQHF; v_gene: TRBV11-2; d_gene: TRBD1; abundance: NA; len: 15; j_gene: TRBJ1-5
CDR3nt: TGCAGCGTCCGGGGGATGGCGAACACTGAAGCTTTCTTT; CDR3aa: CSVRGMANTEAFF; v_gene: TRBV29-1; d_gene: NA; abundance: NA; len: 13; j_gene: TRBJ1-1
CDR3nt: TGTGCCAGCTCCACCTTTGAGGGAATCGGTGACATTCAGTACTTC; CDR3aa: CASSTFEGIGDIQYF; v_gene: TRBV18; d_gene: NA; abundance: few; len: 15; j_gene: TRBJ2-4
CDR3nt: TGTGCCAGCAGTTACCAGGACAGATCCTACGAGCAGTACTTC; CDR3aa: CASSYQDRSYEQYF; v_gene: TRBV6-5; d_gene: NA; abundance: NA; len: 14; j_gene: TRBJ2-7